This TCR beta chain was recovered during a study of shared clonotypes between healthy human individuals. On this clone: The antigen remains unidentified.

Each of the donors was a healthy adult who was HIV-negative and had not had a recent acute infection or vaccination. The authors distributed each subset's genomic DNA evenly over several immunoSEQ plates. Profiled with immunoSEQ multiplex PCR; TCRdb holds only in-frame clones, not every one. Found here are about a million clones, approximately 70% of them singletons; the top ten hold around 1.5%. Notes on the study in general: Naive subsets, compared against memory subsets, generally had larger estimated richness values. Of the naive CD4 clonotypes, around 4.8% were shared across a few donors.

The CDR3 has 14 residues. In germline, CDR1 is MNHNS, CDR2 SASEGT. The V end lost 7 bases, the J end lost 3 bases, and 10 bases lay between the germline ends. Sequencing was done on a sample of memory CD4+ T cells sorted from blood. Described subset: CD45RA-negative fraction. The source of this sequence is a young man in good health. This chain uses TRBV6-1 with TRBJ1-6, with D unresolved. Written as DNA, the CDR3 is TGTGCCAGCAAGGGCGGCAGCTATAATTCACCCCTCCACTTT. This encodes CASKGGSYNSPLHF.